The subject of this entry is one TCR beta chain. Its cognate antigen is unknown. The data derive from a study of beta chain features in type 1 diabetes. Sorting gave populations that all exceeded 95% purity. Expressed TCRB transcripts were sequenced because the isolated RNA had all been reverse transcribed beforehand. Some clones are missing from TCRdb's copy, which holds only in-frame ones; the method was immunoSEQ multiplex PCR. The sample has roughly 370,000 clones, around 14% seen once. Broader study findings: The similarity of naive, central memory and Treg TCRB repertoires appeared greater among patients than among healthy donors.

This CDR3 is 16 amino acids long. Trimming cost V 0 bases and J 0 bases, with 7 bases left between them. Germline V gives CDR1 SGDLS, CDR2 YYNGEE. The receptor's source is a man younger than 40 in good health. The sequencing sample was made of naive CD4+ T cells from blood. This chain uses TRBV9 with TRBJ2-6, with D unresolved. In DNA form, the CDR3 reads TGTGCCAGCAGCGTAGGCCCCAACTCTGGGGCCAACGTCCTGACTTTC. This sequence encodes CASSVGPNSGANVLTF.